Presented here are 8 T cell receptor beta chains from one specimen sequenced in a study of CD4 T cells in relation to SARS-CoV-2 and coronaviruses. Using immunoSEQ multiplex PCR, the repertoire was profiled, and TCRdb retains in-frame clones only, with some absent. This table holds tens of thousands of clones, 80% to 90% found once. Sequenced input: memory CD4+ T cells from PBMCs. Receptor source: an adult with COVID-19.

This clone is a singleton in its sample. This chain joins TRBV6-1 and TRBJ2-7, with 7 nucleotides matching TRBD1. The CDR3 covers 14 residues. Germline values: CDR1 MNHNS, CDR2 SASEGT. V dropped 1 base and J dropped 2; count of bases not matched to a gene: 2. CDR3 region: CASSEVQGAYEQYF. The CDR3 bases are TGTGCCAGCAGTGAAGTTCAGGGGGCCTACGAGCAGTACTTC.

The rearrangement links TRBV28 to TRBJ2-6, with 10 bases aligning to TRBD1. The CDR3 has 18 amino acids. The germline CDR1 and CDR2 sequences are MDHEN and SYDVKM. Trimming at V came to 6 bases and at J to 0 bases, leaving 8 bases not matched to a gene. The CDR3 nucleotides read TGTGCCAGCAGCCGAAGACAGGGGGCCAGCTCTGGGGCCAACGTCCTGACTTTC. Its translation: CASSRRQGASSGANVLTF. The whole variable domain, filled in from reference TRBV28 and TRBJ2-6, reads DVKVTQSSRYLVKRTGEKVFLECVQDMDHENMFWYRQDPGLGLRLIYFSYDVKMKEKGDIPEGYSVSREKKERFSLILESASTNQTSMYLCASSRRQGASSGANVLTFGAGSRLTVL.

This clone has only a few counts. The V and J genes are TRBV19 and TRBJ2-2, with 9 bases that match TRBD2. V dropped 9 bases and J dropped 2; count of bases not matched to a gene: 7. The CDR3 totals 15 residues. Germline V lookup: CDR1 LNHDA, CDR2 SQIVND (reference sequence). The chain's CDR3 is CASRLAGANTGELFF. For the CDR3, the DNA is TGTGCCAGCCGCTTAGCGGGAGCAAACACCGGGGAGCTGTTTTTT.

The chain uses TRBV18 and TRBJ2-7; D gene ambiguous. The CDR3 has 15 amino acids. V was cut by 4 bases and J by 0 bases, with 13 bases left in between. In germline, CDR1 is KGHSH, CDR2 LQKENI. CDR3 sequence reads: CASSLGQDHSYEQYF. CDR3 DNA: TGTGCCAGCTCACTCGGCCAGGACCACTCCTACGAGCAGTACTTC. Full variable domain (outside the CDR3, taken from reference TRBV18 and TRBJ2-7): NAGVMQNPRHLVRRRGQEARLRCSPMKGHSHVYWYRQLPEEGLKFMVYLQKENIIDESGMPKERFSAEFPKEGPSILRIQQVVRGDSAAYFCASSLGQDHSYEQYFGPGTRLTVT.

The chain joins TRBV6-1 to TRBJ2-2, with no clear D. The CDR3 covers 14 residues. Between the trimmed V and J ends, which lost 6 bases and 1 base, there was a span of 9 bases. The V gene's germline CDR1 is MNHNS and CDR2 SASEGT. The CDR3 bases are TGTGCCAGCAGCCTTTGGCGGAACACCGGGGAGCTGTTTTTT. It translates to CASSLWRNTGELFF.

CDR3 loop: CASSRGGSGNTIYF. The CDR3 DNA is TGTGCCAGCAGCCGAGGAGGATCTGGAAACACCATATATTTT. The chain uses TRBV3-1 (or the pseudogene TRBV3-2) and TRBJ1-3; D gene unclear. Trimming left V 4 bases short and J 1 base short, with 8 bases between. This CDR3 spans 14 amino acids. CDR1 and CDR2 (germline): LGHDT, YNNKEL (reference sequence).

This clone has just one count. The rearrangement joins TRBV7-6 to TRBJ2-3; 7 bases are a match to TRBD1. Germline CDR1 reads SGHVS; CDR2 reads FNYEAQ. The CDR3 is 19 amino acids. V lost 5 bases and J lost 0; bases outside the gene matches: 17. This CDR3 is CASSPQDLGQWPSTDTQYF. In nucleotides, the CDR3 is TGTGCCAGCAGCCCACAAGACTTGGGACAGTGGCCTAGCACAGATACGCAGTATTTT.

The J gene is TRBJ2-7, the V gene TRBV6-2 or TRBV6-3; D might be TRBD1 (5 bases). The length of the CDR3 is 14 residues. In germline, CDR1 is MNHEY, CDR2 SVGEGT. Trimming pared 5 bases from V and 4 bases from J, leaving 15 bases between. The CDR3 protein is CASSTPSRAYEQYF. CDR3 bases: TGTGCCAGCAGTACCCCCAGCAGGGCGTACGAGCAGTACTTC.